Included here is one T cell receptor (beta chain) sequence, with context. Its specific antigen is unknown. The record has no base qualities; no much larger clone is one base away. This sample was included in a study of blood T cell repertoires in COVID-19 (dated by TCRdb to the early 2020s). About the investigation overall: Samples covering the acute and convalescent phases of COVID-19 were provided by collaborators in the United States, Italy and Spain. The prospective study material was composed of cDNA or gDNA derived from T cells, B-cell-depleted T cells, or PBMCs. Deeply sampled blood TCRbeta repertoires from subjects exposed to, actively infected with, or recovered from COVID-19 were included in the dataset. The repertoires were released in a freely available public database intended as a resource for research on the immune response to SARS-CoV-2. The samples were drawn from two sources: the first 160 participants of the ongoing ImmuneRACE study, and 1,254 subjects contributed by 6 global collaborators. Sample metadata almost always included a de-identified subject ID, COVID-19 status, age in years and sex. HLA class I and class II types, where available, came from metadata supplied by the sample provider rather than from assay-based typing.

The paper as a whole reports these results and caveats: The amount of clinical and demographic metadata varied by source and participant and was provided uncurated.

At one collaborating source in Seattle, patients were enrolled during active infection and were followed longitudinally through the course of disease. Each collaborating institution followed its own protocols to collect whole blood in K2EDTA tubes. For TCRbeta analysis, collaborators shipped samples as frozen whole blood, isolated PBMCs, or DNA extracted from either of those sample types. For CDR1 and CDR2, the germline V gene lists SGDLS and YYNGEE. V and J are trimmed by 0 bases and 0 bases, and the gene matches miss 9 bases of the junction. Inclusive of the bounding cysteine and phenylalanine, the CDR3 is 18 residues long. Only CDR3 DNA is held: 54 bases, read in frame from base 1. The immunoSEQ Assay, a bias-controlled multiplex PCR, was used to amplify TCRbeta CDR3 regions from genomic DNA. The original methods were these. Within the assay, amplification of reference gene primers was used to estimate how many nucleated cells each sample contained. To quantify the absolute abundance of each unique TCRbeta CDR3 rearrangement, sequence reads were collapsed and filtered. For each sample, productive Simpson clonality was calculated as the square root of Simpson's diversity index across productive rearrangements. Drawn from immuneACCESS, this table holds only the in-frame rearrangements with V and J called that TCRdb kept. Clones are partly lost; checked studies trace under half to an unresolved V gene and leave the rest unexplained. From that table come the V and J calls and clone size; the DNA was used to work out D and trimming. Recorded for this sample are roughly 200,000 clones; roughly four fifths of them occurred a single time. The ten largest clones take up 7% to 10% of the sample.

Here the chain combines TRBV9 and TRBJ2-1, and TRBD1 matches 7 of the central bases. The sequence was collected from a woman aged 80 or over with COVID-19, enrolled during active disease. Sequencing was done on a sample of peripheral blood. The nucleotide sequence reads TGTGCCAGCAGCGTAGGGGTAGGGGGCATTAGCTCCTACAATGAGCAGTTCTTC. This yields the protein CASSVGVGGISSYNEQFF.